This T cell receptor (beta chain) was retrieved from a study of technical replicates of blood from a handful of donors. Sequenced by immunoSEQ multiplex PCR; TCRdb stores in-frame clones only, minus some. Here the sample spans about 100,000 clones, about 95% being singletons. This clone was picked up one time. Germline V gene data show CDR1 as SGHVS and CDR2 as FQNEAQ. The V and J ends lost 5 bases and 3 bases respectively, with 11 bases between them. The CDR3 runs 14 residues. This clonotype originated in a human donor in good health. The sequenced sample consisted of T cells isolated from PBMCs. The rearrangement links TRBV7-8 to TRBJ2-1; a possible D gene is TRBD2 (5 bases). This CDR3 reads CASSERSLYNEQFF. Written as DNA, the CDR3 is TGTGCCAGCAGCGAGCGGAGCCTCTACAATGAGCAGTTCTTC. Full variable domain (missing parts from reference TRBV7-8 and TRBJ2-1): GAGVSQSPRYKVAKRGQDVALRCDPISGHVSLFWYQQALGQGPEFLTYFQNEAQLDKSGLPSDRFFAERPEGSVSTLKIQRTQQEDSAVYLCASSERSLYNEQFFGPGTRLTVL.